Described below is a single T cell receptor (beta chain) sequence and its context. Its antigen is not known. Specified treatment: approximately nine-day PBMC culture with coronavirus spike peptide pools or control peptides (ViraFEST assay). Germline V CDR1 and CDR2: SGHTA, FQGNSA. The CDR3 is 16 residues long. V lost 0 bases and J lost 5, with 15 bases in between. With the Oncomine TCR Beta short-read assay, DNA from cultured CD4+ T cells was sequenced. TCRdb re-analysed the PCR reads in MiXCR, keeping a single row per CDR3 protein. This sample has about 15,000 distinct CDR3 sequences, with roughly 52% found just once. This record belongs to a study of vaccination and CD4 T cells after COVID-19. Study information: Samples were taken after vaccination, a median of around 67 days after dose two, with a range of 14 to 241. Cells received overlapping spike peptides from SARS-CoV-2, HCoV-NL63, HCoV-OC43 and HCoV-229E as stimulation. General observations from the study: Convalescent patients displayed spike mono-reactivity in 304 of 307 vaccine-specific clones.

The chain has TRBV7-2 and TRBJ2-3; D possibly matches TRBD1 or TRBD2 (5 bases each). This specimen consisted of CD4+ T cells from blood, cultured in vitro, obtained before SARS-CoV-2 vaccination. This clonotype originated in a human donor who had recovered from COVID-19. In nucleotides, the CDR3 is TGTGCCAGCAGCTTAGCGATTGGGACGCGGGTAGATACGCAGTATTTT. Amino acids: CASSLAIGTRVDTQYF. Drawing the rest from reference TRBV7-2 and TRBJ2-3, the complete variable domain is GAGVSQSPSNKVTEKGKDVELRCDPISGHTALYWYRQSLGQGLEFLIYFQGNSAPDKSGLPSDRFSAERTGGSVSTLTIQRTQQEDSAVYLCASSLAIGTRVDTQYFGPGTRLTVL.